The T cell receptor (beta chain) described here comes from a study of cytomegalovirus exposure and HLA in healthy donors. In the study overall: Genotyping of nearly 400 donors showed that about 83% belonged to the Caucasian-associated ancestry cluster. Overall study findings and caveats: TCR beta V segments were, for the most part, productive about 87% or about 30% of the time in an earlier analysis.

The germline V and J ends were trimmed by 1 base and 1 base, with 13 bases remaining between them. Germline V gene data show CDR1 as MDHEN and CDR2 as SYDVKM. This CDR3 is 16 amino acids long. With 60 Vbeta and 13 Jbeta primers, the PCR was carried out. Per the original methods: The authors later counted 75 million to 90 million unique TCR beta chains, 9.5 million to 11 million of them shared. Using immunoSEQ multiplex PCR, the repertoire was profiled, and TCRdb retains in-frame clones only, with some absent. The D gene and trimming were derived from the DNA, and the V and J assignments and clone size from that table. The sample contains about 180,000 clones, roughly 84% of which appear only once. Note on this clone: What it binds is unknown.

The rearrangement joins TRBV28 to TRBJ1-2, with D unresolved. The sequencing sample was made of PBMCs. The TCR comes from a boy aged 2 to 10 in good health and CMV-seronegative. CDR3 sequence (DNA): TGTGCCAGCAGTTTATATTGGGGAGAGTTTAACTATGGCTACACCTTC. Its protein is CASSLYWGEFNYGYTF.